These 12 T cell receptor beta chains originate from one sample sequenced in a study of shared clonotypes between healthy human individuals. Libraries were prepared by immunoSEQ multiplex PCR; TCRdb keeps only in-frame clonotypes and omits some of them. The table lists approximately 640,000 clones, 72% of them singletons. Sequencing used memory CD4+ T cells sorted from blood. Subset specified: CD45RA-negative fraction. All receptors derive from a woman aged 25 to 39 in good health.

The chain's CDR3 is CASSFQGDVNTEAFF. The DNA for the CDR3 is TGTGCCAGCAGTTTTCAGGGGGACGTAAACACTGAAGCTTTCTTT. The chain recombines TRBV27 with TRBJ1-1; the match to TRBD1 covers 7 bases. CDR1 is MNHEY, CDR2 SMNVEV, per germline (reference sequence). V trimming: 3 bases; J trimming: 2 bases; junction bases outside the gene matches: 6. This CDR3 is built from 15 residues.

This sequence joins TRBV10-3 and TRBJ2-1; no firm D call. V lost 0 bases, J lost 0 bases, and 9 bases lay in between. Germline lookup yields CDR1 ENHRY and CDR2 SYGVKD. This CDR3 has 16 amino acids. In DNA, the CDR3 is TGTGCCATCAGTGAGTCGACGAGGAGCTCCTACAATGAGCAGTTCTTC. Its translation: CAISESTRSSYNEQFF.

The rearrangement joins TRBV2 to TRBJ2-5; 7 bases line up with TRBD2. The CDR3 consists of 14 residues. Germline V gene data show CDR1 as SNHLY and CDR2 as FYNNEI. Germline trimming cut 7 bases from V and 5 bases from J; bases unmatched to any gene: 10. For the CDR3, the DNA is TGTGCCAGCAAACCCTGGACTAGTTTGGAGACCCAGTACTTC. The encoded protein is CASKPWTSLETQYF.

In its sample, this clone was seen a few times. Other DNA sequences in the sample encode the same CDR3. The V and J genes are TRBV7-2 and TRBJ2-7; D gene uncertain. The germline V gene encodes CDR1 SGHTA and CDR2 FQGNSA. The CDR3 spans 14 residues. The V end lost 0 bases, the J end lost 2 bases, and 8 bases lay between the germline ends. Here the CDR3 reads CASSLAGGPYEQYF. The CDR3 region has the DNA TGTGCCAGCAGCTTAGCGGGCGGACCCTACGAGCAGTACTTC.

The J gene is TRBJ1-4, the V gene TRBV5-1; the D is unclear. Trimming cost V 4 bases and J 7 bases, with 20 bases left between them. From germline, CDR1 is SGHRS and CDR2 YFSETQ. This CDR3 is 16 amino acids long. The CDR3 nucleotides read TGCGCCAGCAGCCCTGACCCATCGGGCACGGCTGAAAAACTGTTTTTT. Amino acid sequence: CASSPDPSGTAEKLFF. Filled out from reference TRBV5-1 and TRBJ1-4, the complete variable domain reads KAGVTQTPRYLIKTRGQQVTLSCSPISGHRSVSWYQQTPGQGLQFLFEYFSETQRNKGNFPGRFSGRQFSNSRSEMNVSTLELGDSALYLCASSPDPSGTAEKLFFGSGTQLSVL.

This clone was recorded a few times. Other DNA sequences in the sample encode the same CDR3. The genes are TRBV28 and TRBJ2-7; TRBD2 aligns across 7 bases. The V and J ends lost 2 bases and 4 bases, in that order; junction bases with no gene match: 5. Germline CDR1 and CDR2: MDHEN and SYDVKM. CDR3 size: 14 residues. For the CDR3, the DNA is TGTGCCAGCAGTTTAGAGCGGGGCCGGTACGAGCAGTACTTC. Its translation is CASSLERGRYEQYF.

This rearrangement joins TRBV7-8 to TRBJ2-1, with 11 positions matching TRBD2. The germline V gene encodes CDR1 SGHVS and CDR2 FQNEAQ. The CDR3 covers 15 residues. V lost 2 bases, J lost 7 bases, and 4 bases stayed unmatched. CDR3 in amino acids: CASSLSLAGENEQFF. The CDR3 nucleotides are TGTGCCAGCAGCTTATCACTAGCGGGAGAGAATGAGCAGTTCTTC. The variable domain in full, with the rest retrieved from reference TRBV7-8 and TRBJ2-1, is GAGVSQSPRYKVAKRGQDVALRCDPISGHVSLFWYQQALGQGPEFLTYFQNEAQLDKSGLPSDRFFAERPEGSVSTLKIQRTQQEDSAVYLCASSLSLAGENEQFFGPGTRLTVL.

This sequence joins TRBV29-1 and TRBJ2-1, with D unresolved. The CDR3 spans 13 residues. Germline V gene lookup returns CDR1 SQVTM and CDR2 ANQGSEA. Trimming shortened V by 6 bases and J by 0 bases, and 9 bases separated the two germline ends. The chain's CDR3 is CSVVANSYNEQFF. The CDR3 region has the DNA TGCAGCGTAGTTGCTAACTCCTACAATGAGCAGTTCTTC.

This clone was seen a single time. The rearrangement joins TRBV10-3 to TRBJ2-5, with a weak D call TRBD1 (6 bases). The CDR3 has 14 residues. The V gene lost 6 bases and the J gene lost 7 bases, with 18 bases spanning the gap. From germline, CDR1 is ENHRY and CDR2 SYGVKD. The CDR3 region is CAISTAGVGGTQYF. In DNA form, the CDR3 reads TGTGCCATCAGCACGGCAGGGGTAGGTGGGACCCAGTACTTC.

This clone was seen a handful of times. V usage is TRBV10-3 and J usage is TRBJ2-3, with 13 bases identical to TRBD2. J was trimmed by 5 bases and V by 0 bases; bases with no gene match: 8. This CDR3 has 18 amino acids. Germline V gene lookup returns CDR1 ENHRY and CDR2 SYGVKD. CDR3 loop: CAISESPGTSGNLDTQYF. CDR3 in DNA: TGTGCCATCAGTGAGTCCCCCGGGACTAGCGGGAACTTAGATACGCAGTATTTT.

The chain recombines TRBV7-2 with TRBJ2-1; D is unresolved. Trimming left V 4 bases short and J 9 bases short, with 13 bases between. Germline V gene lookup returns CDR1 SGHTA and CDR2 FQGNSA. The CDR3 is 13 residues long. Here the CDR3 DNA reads TGTGCCAGCAGCTCCCCCAACGTGGGTGAGCAGTTCTTC. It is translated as CASSSPNVGEQFF.

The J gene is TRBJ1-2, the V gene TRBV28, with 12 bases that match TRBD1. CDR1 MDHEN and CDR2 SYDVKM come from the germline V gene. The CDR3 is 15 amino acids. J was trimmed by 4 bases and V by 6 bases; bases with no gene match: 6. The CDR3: CASRSGTGGLYGYTF. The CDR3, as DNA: TGTGCCAGCAGGTCCGGGACAGGGGGCCTCTATGGCTACACCTTC.